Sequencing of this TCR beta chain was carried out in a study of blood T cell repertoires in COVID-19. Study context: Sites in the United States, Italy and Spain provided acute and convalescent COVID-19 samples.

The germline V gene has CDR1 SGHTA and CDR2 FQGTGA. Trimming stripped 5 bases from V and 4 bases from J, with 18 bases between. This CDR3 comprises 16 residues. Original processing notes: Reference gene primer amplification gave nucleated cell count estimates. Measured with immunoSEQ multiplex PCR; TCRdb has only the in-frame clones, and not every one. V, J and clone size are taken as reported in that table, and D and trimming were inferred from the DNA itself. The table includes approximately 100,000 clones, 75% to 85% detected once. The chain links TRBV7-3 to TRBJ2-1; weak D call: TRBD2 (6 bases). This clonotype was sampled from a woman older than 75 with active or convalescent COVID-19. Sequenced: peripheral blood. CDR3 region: CASSPQEGGFYNEQFF. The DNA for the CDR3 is TGTGCCAGCAGCCCCCAGGAGGGCGGGTTTTACAATGAGCAGTTCTTC.